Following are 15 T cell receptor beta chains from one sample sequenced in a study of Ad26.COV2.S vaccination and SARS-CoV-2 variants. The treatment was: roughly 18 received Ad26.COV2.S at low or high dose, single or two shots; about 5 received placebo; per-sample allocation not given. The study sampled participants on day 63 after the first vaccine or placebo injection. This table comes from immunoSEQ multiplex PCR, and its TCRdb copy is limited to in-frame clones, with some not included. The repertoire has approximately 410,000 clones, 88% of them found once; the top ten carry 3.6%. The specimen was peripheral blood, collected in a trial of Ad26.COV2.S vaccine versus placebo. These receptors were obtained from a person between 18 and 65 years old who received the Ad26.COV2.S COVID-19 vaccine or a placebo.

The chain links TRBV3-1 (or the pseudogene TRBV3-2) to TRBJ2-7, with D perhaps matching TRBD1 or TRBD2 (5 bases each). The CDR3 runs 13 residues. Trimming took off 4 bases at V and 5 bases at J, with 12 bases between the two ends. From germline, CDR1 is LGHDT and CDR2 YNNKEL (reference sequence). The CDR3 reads CASSPRGSHEQYF. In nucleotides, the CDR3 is TGTGCCAGCAGCCCGAGGGGTTCCCACGAGCAGTACTTC.

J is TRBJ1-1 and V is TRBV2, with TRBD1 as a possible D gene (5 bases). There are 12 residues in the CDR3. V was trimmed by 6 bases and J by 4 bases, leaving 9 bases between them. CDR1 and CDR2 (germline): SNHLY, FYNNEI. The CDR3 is CASRGGGTEAFF. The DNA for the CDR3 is TGTGCCAGCAGGGGGGGTGGCACTGAAGCTTTCTTT.

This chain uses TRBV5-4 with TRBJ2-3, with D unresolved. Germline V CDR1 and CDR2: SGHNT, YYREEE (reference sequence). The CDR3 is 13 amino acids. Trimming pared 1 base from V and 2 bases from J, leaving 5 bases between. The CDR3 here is CASSLLSTDTQYF. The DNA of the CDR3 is TGTGCCAGCAGCTTGCTTTCCACAGATACGCAGTATTTT.

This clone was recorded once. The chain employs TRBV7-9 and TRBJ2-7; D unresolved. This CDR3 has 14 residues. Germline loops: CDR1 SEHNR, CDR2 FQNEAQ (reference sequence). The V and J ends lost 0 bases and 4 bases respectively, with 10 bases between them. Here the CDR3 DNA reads TGTGCCAGCAGCTTAGCGCTAACACCTTACGAGCAGTACTTC. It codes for CASSLALTPYEQYF.

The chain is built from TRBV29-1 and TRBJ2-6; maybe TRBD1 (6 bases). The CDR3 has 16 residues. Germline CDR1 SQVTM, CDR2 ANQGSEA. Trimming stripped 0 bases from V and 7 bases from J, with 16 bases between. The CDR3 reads CSVEDFRGPQANVLTF. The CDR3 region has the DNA TGCAGCGTTGAAGACTTCAGGGGCCCTCAAGCCAACGTCCTGACTTTC.

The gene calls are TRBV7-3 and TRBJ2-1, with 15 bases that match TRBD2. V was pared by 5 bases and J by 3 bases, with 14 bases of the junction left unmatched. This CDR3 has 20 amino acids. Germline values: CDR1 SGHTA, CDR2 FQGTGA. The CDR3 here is CASSATLGLAGGRYYNEQFF. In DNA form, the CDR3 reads TGTGCCAGCAGCGCCACCCTGGGACTAGCGGGGGGCCGATACTACAATGAGCAGTTCTTC.

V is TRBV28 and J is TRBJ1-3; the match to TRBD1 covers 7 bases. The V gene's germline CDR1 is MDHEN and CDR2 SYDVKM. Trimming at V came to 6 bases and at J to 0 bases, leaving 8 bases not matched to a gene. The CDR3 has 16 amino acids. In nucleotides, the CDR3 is TGTGCCAGCAGGAAGACAGGGTTAAACTCTGGAAACACCATATATTTT. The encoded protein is CASRKTGLNSGNTIYF.

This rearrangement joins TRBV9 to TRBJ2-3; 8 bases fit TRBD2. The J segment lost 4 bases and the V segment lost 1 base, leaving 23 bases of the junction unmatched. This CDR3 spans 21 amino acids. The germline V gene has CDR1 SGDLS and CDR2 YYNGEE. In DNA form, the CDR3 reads TGTGCCAGCAGCGTACCCCATCTAACGCAACCTCGGGAGGGTGAGCCAGATACGCAGTATTTT. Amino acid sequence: CASSVPHLTQPREGEPDTQYF.

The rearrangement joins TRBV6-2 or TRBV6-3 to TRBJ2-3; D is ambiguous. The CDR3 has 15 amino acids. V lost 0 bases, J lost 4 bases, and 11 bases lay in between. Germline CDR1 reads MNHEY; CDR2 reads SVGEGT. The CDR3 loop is CASSYSRRAPDTQYF. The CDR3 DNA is TGTGCCAGCAGTTACTCTCGAAGGGCCCCAGATACGCAGTATTTT.

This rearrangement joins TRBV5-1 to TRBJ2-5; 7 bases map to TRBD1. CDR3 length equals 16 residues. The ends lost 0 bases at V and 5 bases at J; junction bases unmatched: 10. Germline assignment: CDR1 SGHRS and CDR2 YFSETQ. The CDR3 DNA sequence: TGCGCCAGCAGCTTGGGAGTAACAGGGGTGGGCGAGACCCAGTACTTC. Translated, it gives CASSLGVTGVGETQYF.

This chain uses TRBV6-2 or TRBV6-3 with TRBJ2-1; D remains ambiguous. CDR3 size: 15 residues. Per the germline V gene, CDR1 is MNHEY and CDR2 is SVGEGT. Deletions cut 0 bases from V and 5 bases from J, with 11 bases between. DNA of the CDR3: TGTGCCAGCAGTTACTCCCGGGTCTTGGACAATGAGCAGTTCTTC. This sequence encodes CASSYSRVLDNEQFF.

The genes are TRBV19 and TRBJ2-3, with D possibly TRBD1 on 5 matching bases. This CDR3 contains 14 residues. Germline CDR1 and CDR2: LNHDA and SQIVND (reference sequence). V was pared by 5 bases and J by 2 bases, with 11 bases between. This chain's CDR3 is CASSVQGPTDTQYF. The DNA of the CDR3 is TGTGCCAGTAGTGTTCAGGGCCCCACAGATACGCAGTATTTT.

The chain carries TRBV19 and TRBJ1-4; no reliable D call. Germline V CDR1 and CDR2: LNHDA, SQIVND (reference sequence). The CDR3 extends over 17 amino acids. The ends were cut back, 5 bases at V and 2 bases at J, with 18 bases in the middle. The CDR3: CASSPRRSRGTNEKLFF. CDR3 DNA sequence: TGTGCCAGTAGTCCCCGAAGGTCCCGAGGGACTAATGAAAAACTGTTTTTT.

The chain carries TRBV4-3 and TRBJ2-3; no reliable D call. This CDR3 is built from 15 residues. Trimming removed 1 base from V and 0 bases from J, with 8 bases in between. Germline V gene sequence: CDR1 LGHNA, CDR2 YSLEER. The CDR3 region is CASSQGLPSTDTQYF. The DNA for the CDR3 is TGCGCCAGCAGCCAAGGTCTACCGAGCACAGATACGCAGTATTTT.

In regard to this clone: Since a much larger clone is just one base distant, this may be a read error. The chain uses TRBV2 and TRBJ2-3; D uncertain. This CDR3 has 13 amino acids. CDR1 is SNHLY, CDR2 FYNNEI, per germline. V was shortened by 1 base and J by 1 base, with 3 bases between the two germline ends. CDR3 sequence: CASSEGGTDTQYF. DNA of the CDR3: TGTGCCAGCAGTGAAGGGGGCACAGATACGCAGTATTTT.